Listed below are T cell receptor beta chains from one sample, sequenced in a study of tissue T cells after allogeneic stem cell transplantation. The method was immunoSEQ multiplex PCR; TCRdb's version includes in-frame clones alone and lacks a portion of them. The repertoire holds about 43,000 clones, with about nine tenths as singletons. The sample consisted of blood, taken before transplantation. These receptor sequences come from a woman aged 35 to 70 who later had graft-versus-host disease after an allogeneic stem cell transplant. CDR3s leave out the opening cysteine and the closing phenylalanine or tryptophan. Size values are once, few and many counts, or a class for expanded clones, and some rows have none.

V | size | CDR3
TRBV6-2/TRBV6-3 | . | ASSNISRRSQETQY
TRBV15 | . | ATRADSSYNEQF
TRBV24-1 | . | ATSETSGRLGDTQY
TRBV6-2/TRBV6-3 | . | ASSYGGTGGQRNQPQH
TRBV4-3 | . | ASSQAFGGSGSTEAF
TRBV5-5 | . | ASSLDGRGSAQH
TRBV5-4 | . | ASTTSGANAQY
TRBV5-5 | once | ASSLAVQNYEQY
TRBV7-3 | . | ASSLRRGANTGELF
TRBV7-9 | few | ASSLGGTREAPLH
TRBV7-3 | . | ASSLRASGIYEQY
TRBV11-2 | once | ASSLEGNAVGYT
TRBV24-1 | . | ATSDFSSGEQF
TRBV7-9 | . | ASSLSGTYEQY
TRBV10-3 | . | AISEDSNSNQPQH
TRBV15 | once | ATSKGGNGQPQH
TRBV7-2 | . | ASSWPGGTVNEQF
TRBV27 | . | ASSLEGGVSYNEQF
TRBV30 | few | AWTIIEATYNSPLH
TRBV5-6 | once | ASSLGQGANSPLH
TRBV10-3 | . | ASSGTGGQETQY
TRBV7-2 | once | ASSDRGWGNTIY
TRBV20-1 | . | SARALETQY
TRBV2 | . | ASSYTGGQREQY
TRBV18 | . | ASSPMSGANYGYT
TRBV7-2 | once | ASSLGYRAGSPLH
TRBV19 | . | ASRPQGAPNTGELF
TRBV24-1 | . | ATSEPGLAGGPDSSYEQY
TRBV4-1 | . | ASSQDPGGFTEAF
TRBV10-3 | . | AISGRQENTEAF
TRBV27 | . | ASSLSPGTSGRDTQY
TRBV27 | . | ASSLPPPRQY
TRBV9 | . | ASRRLAGGTGELF
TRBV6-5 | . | ASSRGQGANEQY
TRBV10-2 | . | ATRGTRTYNEQF
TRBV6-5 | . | ASTDRVLETQY
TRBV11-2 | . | ASSPDGVVETQY
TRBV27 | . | ASSLSLRGNQPQH
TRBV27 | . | ASSLLAGYEQY
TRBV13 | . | ASSRGTGANVLT
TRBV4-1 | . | ASSQDPGGGNEQY
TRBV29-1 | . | SVVSRGAGANVLT
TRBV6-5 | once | ASSYSYDQPQH
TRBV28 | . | ASSDRGEDTQY
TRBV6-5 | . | ASSKDYQETQY
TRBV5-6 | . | ASSLRGAGNTIY
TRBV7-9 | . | ASRSNNTAGTDTQY
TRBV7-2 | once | ASSLGSGQGRAYEQY
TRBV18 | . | ASSPGSGAVDEQY
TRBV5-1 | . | ASSLDGMNTEAF
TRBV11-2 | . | ASSHSGSGAGELF